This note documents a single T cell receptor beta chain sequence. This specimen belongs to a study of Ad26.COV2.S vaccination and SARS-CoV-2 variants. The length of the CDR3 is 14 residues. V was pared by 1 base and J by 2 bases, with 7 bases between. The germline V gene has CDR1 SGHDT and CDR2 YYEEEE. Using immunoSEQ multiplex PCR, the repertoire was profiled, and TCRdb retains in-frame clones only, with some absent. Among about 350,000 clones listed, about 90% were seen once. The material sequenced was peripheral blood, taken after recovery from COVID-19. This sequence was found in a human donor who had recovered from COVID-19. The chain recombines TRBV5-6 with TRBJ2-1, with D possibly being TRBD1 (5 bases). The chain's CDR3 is CASSLIGAYNEQFF. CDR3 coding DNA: TGTGCCAGCAGCTTGATAGGGGCCTACAATGAGCAGTTCTTC.